What follows is one T cell receptor (beta chain) and its context. Its target is not known. This sample is part of a study of T cell responses to AZD1222 COVID-19 vaccine. In the study overall: Whether given at about 4 or about 12 weeks, second doses were pooled.

Whole-study findings and limits: At baseline, just 5 or 6 AZD1222 recipients tested seropositive. Regions 160-218 and 743-854 held dominance among vaccine-associated CD4 TCRs, which spanned spike. Mostly white British, mostly female donors; authors suggested clonal diversity may be underestimated.

The data were produced by immunoSEQ multiplex PCR, yet TCRdb's version contains in-frame clones alone and is incomplete. The data contain some 130,000 clones, around 90% of them singletons. Unmatched junction bases numbered 8, after V lost 2 bases and J lost 6 bases. Germline V CDR1 and CDR2: MNHNY, SVGAGI (reference sequence). The CDR3 length is 16 residues. Material: peripheral blood, obtained on day 0 of AZD1222 vaccination. The receptor was derived from an adult in good health. V and J are TRBV6-6 and TRBJ1-4; TRBD1 matches at 8 bases. CDR3 in DNA: TGTGCCAGCAGTTACCTAAGGACAGGGAAAGATGAAAAACTGTTTTTT. It encodes CASSYLRTGKDEKLFF.